What follows are 13 T cell receptor beta chains derived from one specimen sequenced in a study of blood T cell repertoires in COVID-19. Assay: immunoSEQ multiplex PCR; the TCRdb copy retains only in-frame clones and omits some. The sample records about 220,000 clones, 70% to 85% being singletons. Material: PBMCs or T cells enriched from blood (not recorded which). These receptors were collected from a woman in her sixties who had recovered from COVID-19.

The rearrangement uses TRBV6-5 and TRBJ2-7; D gene ambiguous. Germline V gene sequence: CDR1 MNHEY, CDR2 SVGAGI. The germline V and J ends were trimmed by 0 bases and 7 bases, with 13 bases remaining between them. This CDR3 has 14 amino acids. This CDR3 is CASSYSTRSWEQYF. CDR3 DNA sequence: TGTGCCAGCAGTTACTCGACCCGGAGTTGGGAGCAGTACTTC.

This sequence joins TRBV19 and TRBJ2-7; 8 nucleotides match TRBD2. Looked up from germline, CDR1 is LNHDA and CDR2 is SQIVND (reference sequence). The CDR3 has 13 residues. V gave up 10 bases and J gave up 2 bases; unmatched junction bases: 7. CDR3 in amino acids: CATESGRPYEQYF. CDR3 DNA: TGTGCCACCGAAAGCGGGAGACCCTACGAGCAGTACTTC. Filled out from reference TRBV19 and TRBJ2-7, the complete variable domain reads DGGITQSPKYLFRKEGQNVTLSCEQNLNHDAMYWYRQDPGQGLRLIYYSQIVNDFQKGDIAEGYSVSREKKESFPLTVTSAQKNPTAFYLCATESGRPYEQYFGPGTRLTVT.

The rearrangement joins TRBV7-2 to TRBJ1-1, with D maybe TRBD1 (6 bases). Germline lookup yields CDR1 SGHTA and CDR2 FQGNSA. The CDR3 has 16 amino acids. V lost 4 bases and J lost 0, with 15 bases in between. DNA for the CDR3: TGTGCCAGCAGCTCTCCCGACGGGACATTGAACACTGAAGCTTTCTTT. It yields the protein CASSSPDGTLNTEAFF.

The table lists this clone with a count of one. The V and J genes are TRBV7-2 and TRBJ2-7; no reliable D call. The CDR3 contains 11 residues. Looked up from germline, CDR1 is SGHTA and CDR2 is FQGNSA. The V end was cut by 4 bases, the J end by 3 bases, with 4 bases between. DNA for the CDR3: TGTGCCAGCAGCTCAGACTACGAGCAGTACTTC. Translated: CASSSDYEQYF.

The CDR3 bases are TGTGCCAGCTCACCCGACAGGGGCCATTCACCCCTCCACTTT. Residues: CASSPDRGHSPLHF. The rearrangement joins TRBV18 to TRBJ1-6, with 8 bases lining up with TRBD1. Germline V CDR1 and CDR2: KGHSH, LQKENI. The CDR3 runs to 14 residues. Losses at the gene ends were 3 bases for V and 8 bases for J; bases not matched to a gene: 3.

V and J are TRBV10-1 and TRBJ2-2; D unclear. The V end was cut by 6 bases, the J end by 1 base, with 6 bases between. The CDR3 totals 13 residues. CDR1 and CDR2 from the germline V gene are WNHNN and SYGVQD (reference sequence). The CDR3 bases are TGCGCCAGCAGCAGTAAGAACACCGGGGAGCTGTTTTTT. Translated, it gives CASSSKNTGELFF.

On this clone itself: An end of the junction does not agree with germline; a read error may underlie this. The rearrangement joins TRBV3-1 (or the pseudogene TRBV3-2) to TRBJ2-7, with TRBD2 matching over 11 bases. Germline values: CDR1 LGHDT, CDR2 YNNKEL (reference sequence). This CDR3 spans 13 amino acids. The CDR3 sequence is CASSQDGRSGGEF. CDR3 sequence (DNA): TGTGCCAGCAGCCAAGACGGGCGTAGCGGGGGGGAGTTC.

V and J are TRBV2 and TRBJ2-1; 8 bases fit TRBD1. Germline CDR1 SNHLY, CDR2 FYNNEI. V trimming: 4 bases; J trimming: 3 bases; junction bases outside the gene matches: 5. The CDR3 has 15 amino acids. The CDR3 is CASSGDRGFYNEQFF. As DNA, the CDR3 is TGTGCCAGCAGTGGAGACAGGGGTTTCTACAATGAGCAGTTCTTC.

The chain joins TRBV3-1 (or the pseudogene TRBV3-2) to TRBJ2-1; TRBD2 aligns across 10 bases. From germline, CDR1 is LGHDT and CDR2 YNNKEL (reference sequence). J gave up 6 bases and V 4 bases, and 15 bases lay outside the gene matches. The CDR3 loop spans 18 amino acids. The CDR3: CASSPLVGGLANGNEQFF. CDR3 sequence (DNA): TGTGCCAGCAGCCCCCTGGTCGGGGGACTAGCGAATGGCAATGAGCAGTTCTTC.

Only a few counts were recorded for this clone. The chain carries TRBV12-5 and TRBJ2-5; 9 nucleotides line up with TRBD1. The CDR3 is made up of 16 amino acids. The V gene's germline CDR1 is LGHNT and CDR2 FRNRAP. The ends lost 2 bases at V and 2 bases at J; junction bases unmatched: 6. The DNA of the CDR3 is TGTGCTAGTGGTTTGAGCCGACAGGGGGGACAAGAGACCCAGTACTTC. Residues: CASGLSRQGGQETQYF.

V usage is TRBV2 and J usage is TRBJ1-2, with D hard to call. Trimming stripped 3 bases from V and 3 bases from J, with 8 bases between. Germline CDR1 reads SNHLY; CDR2 reads FYNNEI. The CDR3 spans 13 residues. CDR3 nucleotide sequence: TGTGCCAGCAGTGAGCAGAGGGACTATGGCTACACCTTC. The encoded protein is CASSEQRDYGYTF.

V gene TRBV4-3 combines with J gene TRBJ2-1; 16 bases map to TRBD2. The germline gives CDR1 LGHNA, CDR2 YSLEER. The CDR3 loop spans 18 amino acids. Trimming removed 1 base from V and 7 bases from J; junction bases left unmatched: 7. In DNA, the CDR3 is TGCGCCAGCAGCCAAGCCGGGACTAGCGGGGGGGCGAGGAATGAGCAGTTCTTC. Its protein is CASSQAGTSGGARNEQFF.

This clone showed up just a few times. The chain is built from TRBV7-8 and TRBJ2-2; no clear D. Per germline, CDR1 SGHVS and CDR2 FQNEAQ. V was cut by 3 bases and J by 0 bases, with 8 bases left in between. The CDR3 is 15 amino acids. In DNA, the CDR3 is TGTGCCAGCAGCTTGAGTTTGTCGAACACCGGGGAGCTGTTTTTT. Its protein product is CASSLSLSNTGELFF.